These 19 T cell receptor beta chains share one sample of origin, sequenced in a study of blood T cell repertoires in COVID-19. The repertoire was sequenced with immunoSEQ multiplex PCR; TCRdb's copy has only in-frame clones and lacks some. The sample has more than 300,000 clones; about 82% are singletons. The sample taken for sequencing was peripheral blood. These receptors all come from a woman aged 50 to 60 with acute or convalescent COVID-19.

This clone was detected only a few times. As DNA, the CDR3 is TGTGCCAGCAGTCCCGGGGGGGCCAATGAGCAGTTCTTC. Translated: CASSPGGANEQFF. This sequence joins TRBV2 and TRBJ2-1, with 8 bases lining up with TRBD2. The CDR3 is 13 residues long. Trimming took 5 bases from V and 6 from J; bases not matched to a gene: 3. Germline V CDR1 and CDR2: SNHLY, FYNNEI.

This clone appeared a few times. The chain links TRBV19 to TRBJ1-2; tentative D call: TRBD1 (5 bases). Trimming took 4 bases from V and 1 from J, leaving 7 bases between them. The CDR3 extends over 13 amino acids. Germline V gene sequence: CDR1 LNHDA, CDR2 SQIVND (reference sequence). The CDR3 is CASSTGNNYGYTF. As DNA, the CDR3 is TGTGCCAGTAGTACAGGGAATAACTATGGCTACACCTTC.

The chain uses TRBV2 and TRBJ1-1; 8 bases align to TRBD1. The junction had 1 base not matched to a gene; V was cut back by 5 bases and J by 2 bases. The germline V gene encodes CDR1 SNHLY and CDR2 FYNNEI. The CDR3 runs to 13 residues. The CDR3 spells CASSPGGNTEAFF. The DNA for the CDR3 is TGTGCCAGCAGTCCAGGGGGCAACACTGAAGCTTTCTTT.

The chain recombines TRBV9 with TRBJ2-7, with 7 bases lining up with TRBD1. V lost 5 bases and J lost 3; bases outside the gene matches: 8. The germline CDR1 and CDR2 sequences are SGDLS and YYNGEE. The CDR3 has 14 residues. The CDR3 spells CASSGVQGSYEQYF. The CDR3 region has the DNA TGTGCCAGCAGTGGAGTACAGGGGAGCTACGAGCAGTACTTC.

The rearrangement links TRBV5-1 to TRBJ1-1, with D possibly TRBD1 on 5 matching bases. This CDR3 is built from 14 residues. Germline-derived CDR1 and CDR2 are SGHRS and YFSETQ. Trimming shortened V by 5 bases and J by 7 bases, and 18 bases separated the two germline ends. The CDR3 loop is CASSLVGPNYEAFF. The CDR3 DNA follows: TGCGCCAGCAGTCTGGTGGGGCCCAATTATGAAGCTTTCTTT.

To note about this clone: The same CDR3 is also encoded by other DNA sequences in this sample. This chain uses TRBV4-2 with TRBJ1-6; D ambiguous. CDR3 length: 15 amino acids. Germline V gene sequence: CDR1 LGHNA, CDR2 YNFKEQ. Trimming stripped 3 bases from V and 10 bases from J, with 16 bases between. For the CDR3, the DNA is TGTGCCAGCAGCCAGGAGGCGGAGGGTTCATCACCCCTCCACTTT. Amino acid sequence: CASSQEAEGSSPLHF.

In the case of this clone: Other DNA sequences in this sample translate to the same CDR3. This chain links TRBV19 with TRBJ2-7, with TRBD2 matching 13 bases. This CDR3 has 15 amino acids. The ends lost 4 bases at V and 2 bases at J; junction bases unmatched: 2. Germline CDR1 LNHDA, CDR2 SQIVND (reference sequence). The CDR3 loop is CASSTGLAGTYEQYF. The CDR3, as DNA: TGTGCCAGTAGTACGGGACTAGCGGGAACCTACGAGCAGTACTTC.

The chain couples TRBV18 to TRBJ1-1, with a possible D match to TRBD1 (6 bases). CDR3 length: 13 residues. V was shortened by 4 bases and J by 1 base, with 7 bases between the two germline ends. The germline CDR1 and CDR2 sequences are KGHSH and LQKENI. Here the CDR3 reads CASSQGQNTEAFF. CDR3 nucleotides: TGTGCCAGCTCACAGGGACAGAACACTGAAGCTTTCTTT. Combining the CDR3 with reference TRBV18 and TRBJ1-1 gives the whole variable domain NAGVMQNPRHLVRRRGQEARLRCSPMKGHSHVYWYRQLPEEGLKFMVYLQKENIIDESGMPKERFSAEFPKEGPSILRIQQVVRGDSAAYFCASSQGQNTEAFFGQGTRLTVV.

This chain uses TRBV9 with TRBJ2-3; the match to TRBD2 covers 13 bases. V was pared by 3 bases and J by 1 base, with 14 bases of the junction left unmatched. From germline, CDR1 is SGDLS and CDR2 YYNGEE. The length of the CDR3 is 20 residues. CDR3 region: CASSGPPGTGLAGGTDTQYF. CDR3 DNA: TGTGCCAGCAGCGGTCCTCCAGGAACCGGACTAGCGGGAGGCACAGATACGCAGTATTTT.

J is TRBJ1-5 and V is TRBV12-3 or TRBV12-4; D is perhaps TRBD1 (6 bases). V dropped 5 bases and J dropped 6 bases, with 11 bases sitting between them. This CDR3 spans 13 amino acids. As DNA, the CDR3 is TGTGCCAGCAGTGCAGGGGAGGGTCAGCCCCAGCATTTT. Amino acids: CASSAGEGQPQHF.

The rearrangement joins TRBV5-5 to TRBJ2-5; 8 positions match TRBD1. The CDR3 is 15 residues long. In germline, CDR1 is SGHKS, CDR2 YYEKEE (reference sequence). V lost 3 bases, J lost 5 bases, and 9 bases stayed unmatched. The CDR3 DNA sequence: TGTGCCAGCAGCTCTACGACAGGGGAATCCGAGACCCAGTACTTC. Its protein is CASSSTTGESETQYF.

The V and J genes are TRBV2 and TRBJ1-3, with D possibly being TRBD1 (6 bases). CDR1 is SNHLY and CDR2 is FYNNEI in the germline V gene. This CDR3 region has 14 residues. The ends were cut back, 8 bases at V and 0 bases at J, with 11 bases in the middle. DNA for the CDR3: TGTGCCAGCGGAGGACAGACCTCTGGAAACACCATATATTTT. Amino acids: CASGGQTSGNTIYF. Complete variable domain (other parts from reference TRBV2 and TRBJ1-3): EPEVTQTPSHQVTQMGQEVILRCVPISNHLYFYWYRQILGQKVEFLVSFYNNEISEKSEIFDDQFSVERPDGSNFTLKIRSTKLEDSAMYFCASGGQTSGNTIYFGEGSWLTVV.

J is TRBJ1-5 and V is TRBV6-6, with D possibly being TRBD1 (5 bases). V lost 6 bases to trimming and J lost 5 bases, with 11 bases between them. The CDR3 loop spans 13 amino acids. The germline gives CDR1 MNHNY, CDR2 SVGAGI (reference sequence). The CDR3 loop is CASSIDSDQPQHF. CDR3 DNA: TGTGCCAGCAGCATCGACAGCGATCAGCCCCAGCATTTT.

This clone has only one observation. The genes are TRBV27 and TRBJ1-2, with TRBD1 matching 7 bases. Germline V gives CDR1 MNHEY, CDR2 SMNVEV (reference sequence). The CDR3 runs 13 residues. V shed 1 base and J 6 bases; nucleotides not matched to a gene: 2. The CDR3 region is CASSLYRGNGYTF. CDR3 nucleotide sequence: TGTGCCAGCAGTTTATACAGGGGAAATGGCTACACCTTC.

The chain carries TRBV7-8 and TRBJ1-4, with D unresolved. Germline loops: CDR1 SGHVS, CDR2 FQNEAQ. V was shortened by 5 bases and J by 3 bases, with 10 bases between the two germline ends. This CDR3 has 14 residues. The CDR3 DNA sequence: TGTGCCAGCAGCCCATGGGCCTCTAATGAAAAACTGTTTTTT. It specifies CASSPWASNEKLFF.

The chain is built from TRBV6-6 and TRBJ1-4, with 7 bases that match TRBD1. The ends lost 0 bases at V and 2 bases at J; junction bases unmatched: 0. The CDR3 has 15 amino acids. CDR1 is MNHNY and CDR2 is SVGAGI in the germline V gene (reference sequence). In DNA form, the CDR3 reads TGTGCCAGCAGTTACTCAGGGGGCACTAATGAAAAACTGTTTTTT. This encodes CASSYSGGTNEKLFF.

The V call is TRBV7-3, the J call TRBJ2-7, with 8 nucleotides matching TRBD2. This CDR3 has 15 amino acids. CDR1 is SGHTA, CDR2 FQGTGA, per germline. Trimming removed 9 bases from V and 0 bases from J; junction bases left unmatched: 10. Here the CDR3 DNA reads TGTGCCAGTTCTAGCGGGCCTAGGAGCTCCTACGAGCAGTACTTC. Translated, it gives CASSSGPRSSYEQYF.

This chain uses TRBV5-1 with TRBJ2-2; D is uncertain. This CDR3 is built from 15 residues. Germline V gene sequence: CDR1 SGHRS, CDR2 YFSETQ. Trimming removed 0 bases from V and 4 bases from J, with 10 bases in between. CDR3 amino acids: CASSLVVSGTGELFF. In nucleotides, the CDR3 is TGCGCCAGCAGCTTGGTAGTCTCGGGCACCGGGGAGCTGTTTTTT.

The chain joins TRBV12-3 or TRBV12-4 to TRBJ1-1; D is unresolved. Trimming removed 7 bases at V and 0 bases at J, with 9 bases between. The CDR3 is made up of 13 amino acids. The CDR3 DNA reads as TGTGCCAGCATGCGGGAAATGAACACTGAAGCTTTCTTT. It specifies CASMREMNTEAFF.